These T cell receptor beta chains were read from a single sample in a study of Graves' ophthalmopathy and Graves' hyperthyroidism. TCRdb analysed the multiplex PCR reads with MiXCR anew, one entry per CDR3 protein. The data contain about 370,000 distinct CDR3 sequences, about 18% of them singletons. Sequencing used peripheral blood. Receptors originate from an adult woman with stable Graves' hyperthyroidism. Both conserved end residues are part of each CDR3. A D gene is named only where the DNA matches it firmly. Size is omitted from some rows. Given values are once, few, many or a class for expanded clones.

CDR3 protein,CDR3 DNA,V gene,D gene,clone size,J gene
CSARFRQGSNSPLHF,TGCAGTGCTAGGTTTCGGCAGGGAAGTAATTCACCCCTCCACTTT,TRBV20-1,NA,NA,TRBJ1-6
CASSLVQFNSNQPQHF,TGTGCCAGCAGTTTAGTACAGTTTAATAGCAATCAGCCCCAGCATTTT,TRBV12-3/TRBV12-4,NA,many,TRBJ1-5
CATSDSAQETQYF,TGTGCCACCAGTGATTCCGCCCAAGAGACCCAGTACTTC,TRBV12-3/TRBV12-4,NA,NA,TRBJ2-5
CASTATGAVSYEQYF,TGTGCCAGCACCGCGACAGGGGCCGTCTCCTACGAGCAGTACTTC,TRBV27,TRBD1,many,TRBJ2-7
CASSENRDSNQPQHF,TGTGCCAGCAGTGAAAACAGAGATAGCAATCAGCCCCAGCATTTT,TRBV6-1,NA,NA,TRBJ1-5
CASSFRQGALGYTF,TGTGCCAGCAGCTTCCGACAGGGGGCACTTGGCTACACCTTC,TRBV5-4,TRBD1,NA,TRBJ1-2
CASSANREGGHTEAFF,TGTGCCAGCAGCGCCAACAGGGAGGGAGGGCACACTGAAGCTTTCTTT,TRBV9,NA,many,TRBJ1-1
CASSQRLGWDREQETQYF,TGTGCCAGCAGTCAACGATTAGGATGGGACAGGGAACAAGAGACCCAGTACTTC,TRBV6-1,TRBD1,many,TRBJ2-5
CASRPGTAPGNTIYF,TGTGCCAGCAGACCAGGGACAGCACCTGGAAACACCATATATTTT,TRBV28,TRBD1,many,TRBJ1-3
CASSYPAYPGLAERPTSSTDTQYF,TGTGCCAGCAGTTACCCTGCGTACCCGGGACTAGCGGAACGTCCTACATCTAGCACAGATACGCAGTATTTT,TRBV6-2/TRBV6-3,TRBD2,few,TRBJ2-3
CASSSGRTGEQYF,TGTGCCAGCAGCTCCGGACGGACGGGGGAGCAGTACTTC,TRBV7-3,NA,many,TRBJ2-7
CASSAGQGVETQYF,TGTGCCAGCAGTGCGGGACAGGGTGTTGAGACCCAGTACTTC,TRBV28,TRBD1,many,TRBJ2-5